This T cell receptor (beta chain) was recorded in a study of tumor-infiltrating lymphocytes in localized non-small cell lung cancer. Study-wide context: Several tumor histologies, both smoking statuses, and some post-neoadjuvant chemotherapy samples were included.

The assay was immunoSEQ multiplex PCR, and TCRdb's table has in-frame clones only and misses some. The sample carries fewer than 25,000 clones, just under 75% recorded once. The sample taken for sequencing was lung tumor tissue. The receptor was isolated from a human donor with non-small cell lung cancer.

The CDR3 DNA reads as TGTGCCAGCAGCACCGCCCGGGAACCACCGTTGGGTGGCTACACCTTC. Its protein product is CASSTAREPPLGGYTF. The V call is TRBV9, the J call TRBJ1-2; no reliable D call. This CDR3 is built from 16 residues. Between the trimmed V and J ends, which lost 4 bases and 7 bases, there was a span of 23 bases. CDR1 is SGDLS and CDR2 is YYNGEE in the germline V gene.